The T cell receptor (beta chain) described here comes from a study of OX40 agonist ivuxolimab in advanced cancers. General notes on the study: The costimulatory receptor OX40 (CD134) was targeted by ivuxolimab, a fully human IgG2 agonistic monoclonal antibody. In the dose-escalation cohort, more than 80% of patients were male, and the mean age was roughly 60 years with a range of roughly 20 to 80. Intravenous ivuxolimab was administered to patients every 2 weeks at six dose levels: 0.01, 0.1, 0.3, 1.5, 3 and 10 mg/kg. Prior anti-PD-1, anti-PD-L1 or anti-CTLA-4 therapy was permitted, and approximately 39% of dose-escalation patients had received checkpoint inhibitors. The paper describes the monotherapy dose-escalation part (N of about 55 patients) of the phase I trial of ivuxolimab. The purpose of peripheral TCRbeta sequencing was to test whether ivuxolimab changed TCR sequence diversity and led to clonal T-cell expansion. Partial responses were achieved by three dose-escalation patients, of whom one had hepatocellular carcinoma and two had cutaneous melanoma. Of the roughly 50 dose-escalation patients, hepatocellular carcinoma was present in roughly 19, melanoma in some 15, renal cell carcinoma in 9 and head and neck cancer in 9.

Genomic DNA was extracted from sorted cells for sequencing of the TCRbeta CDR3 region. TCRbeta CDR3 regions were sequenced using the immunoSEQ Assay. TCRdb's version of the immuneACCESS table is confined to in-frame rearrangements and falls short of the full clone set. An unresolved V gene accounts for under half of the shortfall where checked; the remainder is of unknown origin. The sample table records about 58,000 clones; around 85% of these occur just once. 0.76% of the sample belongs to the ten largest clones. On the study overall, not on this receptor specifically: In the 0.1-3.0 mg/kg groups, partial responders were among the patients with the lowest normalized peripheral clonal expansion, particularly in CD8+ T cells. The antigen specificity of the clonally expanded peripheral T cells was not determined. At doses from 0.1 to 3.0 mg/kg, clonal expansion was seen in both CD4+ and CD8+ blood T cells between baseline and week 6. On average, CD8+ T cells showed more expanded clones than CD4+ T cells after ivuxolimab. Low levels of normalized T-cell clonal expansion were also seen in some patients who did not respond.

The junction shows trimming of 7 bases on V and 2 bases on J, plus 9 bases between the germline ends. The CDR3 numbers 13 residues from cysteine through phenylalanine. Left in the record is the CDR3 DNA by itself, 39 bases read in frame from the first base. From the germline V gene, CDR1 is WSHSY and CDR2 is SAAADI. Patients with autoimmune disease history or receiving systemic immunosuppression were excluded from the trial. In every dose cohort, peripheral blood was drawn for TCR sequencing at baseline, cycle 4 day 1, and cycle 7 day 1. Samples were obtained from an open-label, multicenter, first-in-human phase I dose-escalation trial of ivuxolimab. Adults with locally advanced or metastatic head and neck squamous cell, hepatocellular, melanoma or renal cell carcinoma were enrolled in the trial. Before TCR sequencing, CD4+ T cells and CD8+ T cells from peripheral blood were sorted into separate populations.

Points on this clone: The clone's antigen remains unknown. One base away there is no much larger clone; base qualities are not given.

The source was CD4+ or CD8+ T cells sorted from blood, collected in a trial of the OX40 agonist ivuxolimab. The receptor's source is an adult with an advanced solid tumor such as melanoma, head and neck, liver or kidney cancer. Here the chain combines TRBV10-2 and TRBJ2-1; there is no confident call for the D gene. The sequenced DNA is TGCGCCAGCAAGCAAGGCACCTACAATGAGCAGTTCTTC. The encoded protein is CASKQGTYNEQFF.